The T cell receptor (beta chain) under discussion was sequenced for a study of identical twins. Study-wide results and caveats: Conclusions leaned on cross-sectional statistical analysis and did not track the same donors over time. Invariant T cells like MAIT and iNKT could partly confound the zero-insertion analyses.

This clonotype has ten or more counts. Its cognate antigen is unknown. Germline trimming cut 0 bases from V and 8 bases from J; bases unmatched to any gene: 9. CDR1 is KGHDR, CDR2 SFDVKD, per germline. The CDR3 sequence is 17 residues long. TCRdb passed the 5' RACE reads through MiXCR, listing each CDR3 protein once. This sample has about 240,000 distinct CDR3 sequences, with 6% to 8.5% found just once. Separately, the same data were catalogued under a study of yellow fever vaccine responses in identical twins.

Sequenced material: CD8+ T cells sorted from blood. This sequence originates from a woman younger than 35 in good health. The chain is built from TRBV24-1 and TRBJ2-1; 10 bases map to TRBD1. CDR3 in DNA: TGTGCCACCAGTGATTTGTCGGGGACAGGGGTCTTGGATGAGCAGTTCTTC. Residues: CATSDLSGTGVLDEQFF.